This T cell receptor beta chain was sequenced for a study of blood T cell repertoires in COVID-19. This CDR3 has 15 amino acids. V lost 1 base to trimming and J lost 7 bases, with 13 bases between them. Germline V gene sequence: CDR1 SGHTA, CDR2 FQGNSA. Authors' methods: Reference gene primer amplification yielded estimated nucleated cell counts. Data came from immunoSEQ multiplex PCR; TCRdb stores just in-frame clones and leaves some out. V and J calls and clone size are copied from that table; D and trimming were computed from the DNA. There are about 410,000 clones in the sample; about 88% occur only once, and roughly 1.6% lies in the top ten.

The sequence was collected from a woman aged 35 to 49 with COVID-19, enrolled during active disease. The J gene is TRBJ2-2, the V gene TRBV7-2, with a possible D match to TRBD2 (5 bases). Sequencing input: peripheral blood. CDR3: CASSLGTGAYGELFF. The CDR3 nucleotides read TGTGCCAGCAGCTTAGGGACTGGAGCTTACGGGGAGCTGTTTTTT.